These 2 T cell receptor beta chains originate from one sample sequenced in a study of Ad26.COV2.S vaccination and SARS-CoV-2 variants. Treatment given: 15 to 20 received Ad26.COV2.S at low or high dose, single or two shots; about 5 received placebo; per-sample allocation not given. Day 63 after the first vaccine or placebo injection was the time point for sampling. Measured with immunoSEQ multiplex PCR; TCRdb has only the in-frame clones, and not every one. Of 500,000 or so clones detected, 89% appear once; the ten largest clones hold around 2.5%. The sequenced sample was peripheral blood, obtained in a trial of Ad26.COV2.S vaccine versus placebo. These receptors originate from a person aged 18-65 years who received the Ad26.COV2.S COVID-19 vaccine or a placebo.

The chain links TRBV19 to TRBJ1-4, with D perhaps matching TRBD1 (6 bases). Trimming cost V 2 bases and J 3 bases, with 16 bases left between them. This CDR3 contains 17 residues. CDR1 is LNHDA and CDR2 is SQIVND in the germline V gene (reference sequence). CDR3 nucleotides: TGTGCCAGTAGTATATTAGCCCTACAGGGTGCTAATGAAAAACTGTTTTTT. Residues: CASSILALQGANEKLFF.

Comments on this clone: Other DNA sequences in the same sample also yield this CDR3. The CDR3 DNA is TGTGCCAGCTCACCACCGTCTAGCGGGGGGGATACGCAGTATTTT. Translation: CASSPPSSGGDTQYF. V and J are TRBV18 and TRBJ2-3; TRBD2 matches 11 bases. Germline V gives CDR1 KGHSH, CDR2 LQKENI. This CDR3 is 15 amino acids long. Trimming removed 0 bases from V and 6 bases from J; junction bases left unmatched: 2.